These 11 T cell receptor beta chains share one sample of origin, sequenced in a study of vaccination effects on CD4 cells after COVID-19. Their specific antigens are unknown. TCRdb's table, derived via immunoSEQ multiplex PCR, lists solely in-frame clones and lacks some. Among about 64,000 clones listed, about 72% were seen once. Having been cultured for less than 13 days, the cells underwent CD4+ T cell isolation. The sample was CD4+ T cells from PBMCs cultured without peptide, taken before COVID-19 vaccination. The receptors were gathered from a human donor who had a prior SARS-CoV-2 infection.

V usage is TRBV5-8 and J usage is TRBJ2-1, with 10 bases fitting TRBD2. V trimming: 4 bases; J trimming: 12 bases; junction bases outside the gene matches: 10. Germline V gene sequence: CDR1 SGHTS, CDR2 YDEGEE. This CDR3 contains 14 residues. The CDR3 nucleotides are TGTGCCAGCAGCCCCGACCACATAGCGGGAGGGCAGTTCTTC. Translating gives CASSPDHIAGGQFF.

The CDR3 bases are TGTGCCAGCAGCCCTCGGACAGGTTCGGACGAGCAGTACTTC. Its translation is CASSPRTGSDEQYF. The chain uses TRBV9 and TRBJ2-7; 7 positions match TRBD1. CDR1 is SGDLS, CDR2 YYNGEE, per germline. After removal of 4 bases from V and 5 bases from J, the junction contained 9 bases not matched to a gene. The length of the CDR3 is 14 residues.

The rearrangement uses TRBV2 and TRBJ1-5; 7 positions match TRBD1. This CDR3 has 15 amino acids. The V and J ends lost 5 bases and 5 bases, in that order; junction bases with no gene match: 9. The germline V gene has CDR1 SNHLY and CDR2 FYNNEI. The CDR3 DNA sequence: TGTGCCAGCAGTTCCCAAGGACAGGTTTATCAGCCCCAGCATTTT. The encoded protein is CASSSQGQVYQPQHF.

The chain is built from TRBV5-1 and TRBJ1-4; possible D gene TRBD1, 5 bases. CDR1 is SGHRS, CDR2 YFSETQ, per germline. Trimming left V 0 bases short and J 4 bases short, with 10 bases between. The CDR3 contains 15 residues. The CDR3, as DNA: TGCGCCAGCAGCTTGGCGGGACGGATTAATGAAAAACTGTTTTTT. This codes for CASSLAGRINEKLFF.

The V gene is TRBV6-6, the J gene TRBJ2-2; D might be TRBD2 (6 bases). CDR1 MNHNY and CDR2 SVGAGI come from the germline V gene (reference sequence). The V and J ends lost 7 bases and 3 bases respectively, with 15 bases between them. This CDR3 has 15 residues. The CDR3 DNA is TGTGCCAGCAAACTTCGGGACTCATACACCGGGGAGCTGTTTTTT. Translating gives CASKLRDSYTGELFF.

This chain joins TRBV7-9 and TRBJ2-3; TRBD2 might be the D (6 bases). Germline V lookup: CDR1 SEHNR, CDR2 FQNEAQ (reference sequence). The CDR3 has 19 residues. V was clipped by 4 bases and J by 1 base, with 24 bases between them. Here the CDR3 DNA reads TGTGCCAGCAGCTCTCGGCGCGGCGGGACCCCGGATGGCACAGATACGCAGTATTTT. This gives the protein CASSSRRGGTPDGTDTQYF. The full variable domain, in which reference TRBV7-9 and TRBJ2-3 provide the parts outside the CDR3, is DTGVSQNPRHKITKRGQNVTFRCDPISEHNRLYWYRQTLGQGPEFLTYFQNEAQLEKSRLLSDRFSAERPKGSFSTLEIQRTEQGDSAMYLCASSSRRGGTPDGTDTQYFGPGTRLTVL.

The chain combines TRBV11-1 with TRBJ1-1; D remains ambiguous. The CDR3 contains 14 residues. V lost 2 bases and J lost 3, with 10 bases in between. The germline V gene encodes CDR1 SGHAT and CDR2 FQDESV (reference sequence). The CDR3 protein is CASSLRRWDTEAFF. In DNA, the CDR3 is TGTGCCAGCAGCTTAAGAAGATGGGACACTGAAGCTTTCTTT.

The chain employs TRBV6-5 and TRBJ2-1; 11 bases are shared with TRBD2. The V gene's germline CDR1 is MNHEY and CDR2 SVGAGI. CDR3 length: 15 amino acids. The V gene end was trimmed by 6 bases and the J gene end by 5 bases; junction bases not matched to a gene: 6. CDR3 residues: CASRGLAGGDNEQFF. CDR3 nucleotides: TGTGCCAGCAGGGGGCTAGCGGGGGGTGACAATGAGCAGTTCTTC.

The rearrangement uses TRBV5-8 and TRBJ1-3; D unresolved. V was pared by 4 bases and J by 4 bases, with 12 bases between. CDR3 length: 14 residues. CDR1 and CDR2 from the germline V gene are SGHTS and YDEGEE. DNA for the CDR3: TGTGCCAGCAGCCCAACGTGGCAGGGAAACACCATATATTTT. Translation gives CASSPTWQGNTIYF.

The gene calls are TRBV12-3 or TRBV12-4 and TRBJ1-1; D gene uncertain. The CDR3 has 12 amino acids. Trimming took 2 bases from V and 8 from J, leaving 9 bases between them. The CDR3 nucleotides are TGTGCCAGCAGTTTAAGTGGAGCAGAAGCTTTCTTT. This codes for CASSLSGAEAFF.

V usage is TRBV5-6 and J usage is TRBJ2-1; D may be TRBD1 (6 bases). Trimming shortened V by 0 bases and J by 4 bases, and 8 bases separated the two germline ends. The CDR3 contains 14 residues. Germline assignment: CDR1 SGHDT and CDR2 YYEEEE. The CDR3 DNA sequence: TGTGCCAGCAGCTTGGTGAGGGGGTACAATGAGCAGTTCTTC. Its translation: CASSLVRGYNEQFF.